The clone carrying this T cell receptor (beta chain) occurred a few times. Noted time point: patch test 1, 2 weeks after DPC sensitization. Described treatment: therapeutic diphenylcyclopropenone sensitization with weekly scalp DPC. Germline loops: CDR1 MDHEN, CDR2 SYDVKM. The V end was cut by 4 bases, the J end by 2 bases, with 12 bases between. The CDR3 runs 15 residues. The entry originates in a study of human T cells and chemical hapten exposure. Per the original methods: Counting gave a median of approximately 97,000 TCRs per sample, with values ranging from about 20,000 to 750,000. Via MiXCR, TCRdb re-called the RACE reads, giving one row per CDR3 protein. The V and J calls and clone size are TCRdb's, not the authors'. The table lists around 74,000 distinct CDR3 sequences, around a third of them singletons.

The rearrangement uses TRBV28 and TRBJ1-5; D is possibly TRBD1 (5 bases). The receptor comes from a man aged 35 to 55 with alopecia areata. Some clones in this sample may be carry-over from other donors' samples. This material consisted of whole blood, taken in connection with sensitization to the hapten diphenylcyclopropenone (DPC). CDR3 protein: CASSSQGAGNQPQHF. CDR3 nucleotide sequence: TGTGCCAGCAGTTCCCAGGGCGCGGGCAATCAGCCCCAGCATTTT.